This T cell receptor (beta chain) was retrieved from a study of shared clonotypes between healthy human individuals. Study results and limitations: Generation probability values for non-shared clonotypes were lower than those for clonotypes shared by all four donors. Memory subsets had estimated richness that was generally smaller than that of naive subsets.

V lost 1 base and J 2 bases, leaving 12 bases between the germline ends. From germline, CDR1 is SGHDT and CDR2 YYEEEE. CDR3 length: 16 residues. This clone was observed a few times. Its target is unknown. About 33,000 T cell genomes (approximately 180 ng DNA) went into each sorted-subset replicate. Clones were sequenced by immunoSEQ multiplex PCR, and TCRdb holds only the in-frame ones, with some missing. The table records over a million clones, more than 65% of them present only once. Sequencing used memory CD4+ T cells sorted from blood. Subset: CD45RA-negative fraction. The chain employs TRBV5-6 and TRBJ2-2; D is perhaps TRBD1 (6 bases). This clonotype originated in a man between 18 and 29 years old in good health. The CDR3 protein is CASSLSGTLNTGELFF. The CDR3 DNA sequence: TGTGCCAGCAGCTTGTCCGGGACACTAAACACCGGGGAGCTGTTTTTT.